The T cell receptor (beta chain) described here comes from a study of control samples from healthy donors and cancer patients. Germline V lookup: CDR1 SEHNR, CDR2 FQNEAQ (reference sequence). The CDR3 consists of 13 residues. V gave up 1 base and J gave up 4 bases, with 7 bases separating them. Sequencing was performed with immunoSEQ multiplex PCR; in TCRdb, only in-frame clones are kept and a portion is missing. The table includes roughly 120,000 clones, more than 85% detected once. Specimen: PBMCs. The receptor was isolated from a man in his forties or fifties with head and neck cancer. The V and J genes are TRBV7-9 and TRBJ1-2, with D hard to call. The CDR3 sequence: CASSLEVGYGYTF. The CDR3 DNA sequence: TGTGCCAGCAGCTTAGAGGTTGGCTATGGCTACACCTTC. The variable domain in full, with the rest retrieved from reference TRBV7-9 and TRBJ1-2, is DTGVSQNPRHKITKRGQNVTFRCDPISEHNRLYWYRQTLGQGPEFLTYFQNEAQLEKSRLLSDRFSAERPKGSFSTLEIQRTEQGDSAMYLCASSLEVGYGYTFGSGTRLTVV.